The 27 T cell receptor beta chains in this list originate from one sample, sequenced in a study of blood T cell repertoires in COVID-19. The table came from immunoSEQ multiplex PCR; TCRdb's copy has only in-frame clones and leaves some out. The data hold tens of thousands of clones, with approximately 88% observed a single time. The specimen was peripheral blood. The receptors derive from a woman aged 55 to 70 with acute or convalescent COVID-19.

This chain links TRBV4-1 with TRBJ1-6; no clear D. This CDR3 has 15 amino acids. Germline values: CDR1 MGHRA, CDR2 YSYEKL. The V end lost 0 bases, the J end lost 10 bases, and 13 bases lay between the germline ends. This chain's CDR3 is CASSQDLQRGSPLHF. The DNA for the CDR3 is TGCGCCAGCAGCCAAGATCTACAACGGGGATCACCCCTCCACTTT.

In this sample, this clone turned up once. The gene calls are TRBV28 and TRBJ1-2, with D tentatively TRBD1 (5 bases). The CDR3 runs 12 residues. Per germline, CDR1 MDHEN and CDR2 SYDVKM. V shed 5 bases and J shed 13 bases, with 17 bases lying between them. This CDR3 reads CASSLGGGEGTF. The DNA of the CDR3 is TGTGCCAGCAGTCTAGGCGGGGGTGAGGGCACCTTC.

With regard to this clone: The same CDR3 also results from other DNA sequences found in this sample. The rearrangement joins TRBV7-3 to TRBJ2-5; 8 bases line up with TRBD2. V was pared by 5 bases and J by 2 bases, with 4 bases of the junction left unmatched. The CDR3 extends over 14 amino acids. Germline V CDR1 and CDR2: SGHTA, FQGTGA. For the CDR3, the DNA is TGTGCCAGCAGCCCCTCGGGAGGGCAAGAGACCCAGTACTTC. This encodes CASSPSGGQETQYF. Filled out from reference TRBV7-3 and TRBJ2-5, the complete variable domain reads GAGVSQTPSNKVTEKGKYVELRCDPISGHTALYWYRQSLGQGPEFLIYFQGTGAADDSGLPNDRFFAVRPEGSVSTLKIQRTERGDSAVYLCASSPSGGQETQYFGPGTRLLVL.

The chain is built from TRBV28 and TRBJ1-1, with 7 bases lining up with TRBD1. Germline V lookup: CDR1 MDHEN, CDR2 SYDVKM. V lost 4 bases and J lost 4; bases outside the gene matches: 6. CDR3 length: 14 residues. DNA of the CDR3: TGTGCCAGCAGTTCACAGGGGTCGAGCACTGAAGCTTTCTTT. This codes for CASSSQGSSTEAFF.

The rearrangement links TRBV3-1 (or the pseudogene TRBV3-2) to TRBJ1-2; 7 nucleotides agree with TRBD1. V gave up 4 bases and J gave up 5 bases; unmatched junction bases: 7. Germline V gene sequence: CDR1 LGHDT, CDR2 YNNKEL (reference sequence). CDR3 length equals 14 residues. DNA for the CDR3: TGTGCCAGCAGCCCCGGGACAGCGAGTTATGGCTACACCTTC. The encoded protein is CASSPGTASYGYTF.

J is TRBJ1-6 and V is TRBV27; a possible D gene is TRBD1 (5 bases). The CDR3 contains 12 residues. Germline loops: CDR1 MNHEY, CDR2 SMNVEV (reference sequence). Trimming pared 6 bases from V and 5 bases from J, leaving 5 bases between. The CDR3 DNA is TGTGCCAGCAGCAGGGATAATTCACCCCTCCACTTT. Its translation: CASSRDNSPLHF.

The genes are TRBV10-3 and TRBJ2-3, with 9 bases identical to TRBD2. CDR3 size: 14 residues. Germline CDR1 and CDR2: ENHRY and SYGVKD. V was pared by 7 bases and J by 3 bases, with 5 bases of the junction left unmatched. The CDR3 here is CAIKIAGATDTQYF. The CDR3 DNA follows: TGTGCCATCAAGATAGCGGGGGCAACAGATACGCAGTATTTT.

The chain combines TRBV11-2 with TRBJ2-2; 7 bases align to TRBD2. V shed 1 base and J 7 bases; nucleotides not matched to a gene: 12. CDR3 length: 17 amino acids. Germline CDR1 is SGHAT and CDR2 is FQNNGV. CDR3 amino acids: CASSLATFGRGYGELFF. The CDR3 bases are TGTGCCAGCAGCTTAGCCACATTTGGGAGGGGTTACGGGGAGCTGTTTTTT.

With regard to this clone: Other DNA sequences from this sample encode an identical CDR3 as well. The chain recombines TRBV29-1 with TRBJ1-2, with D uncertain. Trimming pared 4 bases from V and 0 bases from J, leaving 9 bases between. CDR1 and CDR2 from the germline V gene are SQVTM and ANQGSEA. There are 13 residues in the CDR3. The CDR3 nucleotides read TGCAGCGTTGGGCCAGGTTCTAACTATGGCTACACCTTC. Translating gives CSVGPGSNYGYTF. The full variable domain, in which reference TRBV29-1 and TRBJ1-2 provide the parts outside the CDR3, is SAVISQKPSRDICQRGTSLTIQCQVDSQVTMMFWYRQQPGQSLTLIATANQGSEATYESGFVIDKFPISRPNLTFSTLTVSNMSPEDSSIYLCSVGPGSNYGYTFGSGTRLTVV.

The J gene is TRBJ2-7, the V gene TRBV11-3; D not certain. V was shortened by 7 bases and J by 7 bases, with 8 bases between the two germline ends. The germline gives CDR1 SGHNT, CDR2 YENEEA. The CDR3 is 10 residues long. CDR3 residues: CASTLTEQYV. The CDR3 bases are TGTGCCAGCACCCTGACAGAGCAGTACGTC.

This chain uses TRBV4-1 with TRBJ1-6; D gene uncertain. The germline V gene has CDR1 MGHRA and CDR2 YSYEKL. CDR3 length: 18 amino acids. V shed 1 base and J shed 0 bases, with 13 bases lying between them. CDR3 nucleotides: TGCGCCAGCAGCCAAGCAGTGGACGGGAGCTCCTATAATTCACCCCTCCACTTT. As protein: CASSQAVDGSSYNSPLHF.

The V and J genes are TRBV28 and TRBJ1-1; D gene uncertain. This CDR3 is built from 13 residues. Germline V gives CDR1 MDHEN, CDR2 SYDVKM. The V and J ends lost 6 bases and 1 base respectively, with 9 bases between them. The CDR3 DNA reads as TGTGCCAGCAGACCTACTCAGAACACTGAAGCTTTCTTT. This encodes CASRPTQNTEAFF.

The CDR3 loop is CASSTDRSGANVLTF. CDR3 DNA sequence: TGTGCCAGCAGCACCGACAGGTCTGGGGCCAACGTCCTGACTTTC. The chain carries TRBV7-2 and TRBJ2-6, with D possibly TRBD1 on 6 matching bases. Germline values: CDR1 SGHTA, CDR2 FQGNSA. The V end was cut by 5 bases, the J end by 1 base, with 9 bases between. This CDR3 has 15 residues.

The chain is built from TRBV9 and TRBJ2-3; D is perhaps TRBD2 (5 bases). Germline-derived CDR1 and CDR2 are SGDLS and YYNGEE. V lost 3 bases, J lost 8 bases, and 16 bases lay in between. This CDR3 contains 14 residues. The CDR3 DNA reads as TGTGCCAGCAGCGCCGACAACCTAGAGGGTACGCAGTATTTT. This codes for CASSADNLEGTQYF.

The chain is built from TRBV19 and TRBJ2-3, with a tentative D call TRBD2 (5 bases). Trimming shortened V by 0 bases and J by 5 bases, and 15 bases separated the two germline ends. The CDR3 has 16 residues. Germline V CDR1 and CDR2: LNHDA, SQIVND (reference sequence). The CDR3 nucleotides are TGTGCCAGTAGTATAGATAAGGGCACAGAGGGAGATACGCAGTATTTT. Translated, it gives CASSIDKGTEGDTQYF.

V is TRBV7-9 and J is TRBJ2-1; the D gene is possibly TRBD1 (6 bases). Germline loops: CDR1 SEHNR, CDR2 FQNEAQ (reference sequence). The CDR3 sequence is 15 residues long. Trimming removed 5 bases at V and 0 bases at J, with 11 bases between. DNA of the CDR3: TGTGCCAGCAGCCCTAGGGGGAGCTCCTACAATGAGCAGTTCTTC. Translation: CASSPRGSSYNEQFF. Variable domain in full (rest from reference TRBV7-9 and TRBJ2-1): DTGVSQNPRHKITKRGQNVTFRCDPISEHNRLYWYRQTLGQGPEFLTYFQNEAQLEKSRLLSDRFSAERPKGSFSTLEIQRTEQGDSAMYLCASSPRGSSYNEQFFGPGTRLTVL.

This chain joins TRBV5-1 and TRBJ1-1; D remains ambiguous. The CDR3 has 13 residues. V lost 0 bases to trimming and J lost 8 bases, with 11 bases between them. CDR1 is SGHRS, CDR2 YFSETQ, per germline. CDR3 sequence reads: CASSLARSGEAFF. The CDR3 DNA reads TGCGCCAGCAGCTTGGCCAGGTCAGGCGAAGCTTTCTTT.

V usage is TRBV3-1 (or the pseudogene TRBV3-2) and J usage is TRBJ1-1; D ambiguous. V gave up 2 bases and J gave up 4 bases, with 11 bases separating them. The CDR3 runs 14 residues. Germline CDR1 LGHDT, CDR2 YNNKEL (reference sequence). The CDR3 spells CASSQRGVGTEAFF. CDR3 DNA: TGTGCCAGCAGCCAACGAGGTGTGGGCACTGAAGCTTTCTTT.

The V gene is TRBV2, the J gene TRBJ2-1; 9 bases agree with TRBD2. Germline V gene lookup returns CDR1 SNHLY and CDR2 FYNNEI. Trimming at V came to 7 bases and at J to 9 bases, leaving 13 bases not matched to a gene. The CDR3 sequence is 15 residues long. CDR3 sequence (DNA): TGTGCCAGCATGAGGAGAGGACTAGCGCCCGGTGAGCAGTTCTTC. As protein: CASMRRGLAPGEQFF. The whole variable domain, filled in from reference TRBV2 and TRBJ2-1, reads EPEVTQTPSHQVTQMGQEVILRCVPISNHLYFYWYRQILGQKVEFLVSFYNNEISEKSEIFDDQFSVERPDGSNFTLKIRSTKLEDSAMYFCASMRRGLAPGEQFFGPGTRLTVL.

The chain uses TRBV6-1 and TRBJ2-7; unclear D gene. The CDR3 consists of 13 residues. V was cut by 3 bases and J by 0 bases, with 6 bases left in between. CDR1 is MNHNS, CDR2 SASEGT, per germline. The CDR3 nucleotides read TGTGCCAGCAGTGACAGGAACTCCTACGAGCAGTACGTC. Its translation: CASSDRNSYEQYV.

As DNA, the CDR3 is TGTGCCAGCAGCTTGGAATGGCAGGGCGGCACCGGGGAGCTGTTTTTT. Translated, it gives CASSLEWQGGTGELFF. J is TRBJ2-2 and V is TRBV5-4; D is perhaps TRBD1 (5 bases). V was clipped by 0 bases and J by 4 bases, with 13 bases between them. The CDR3 extends over 16 amino acids. CDR1 SGHNT and CDR2 YYREEE come from the germline V gene (reference sequence).

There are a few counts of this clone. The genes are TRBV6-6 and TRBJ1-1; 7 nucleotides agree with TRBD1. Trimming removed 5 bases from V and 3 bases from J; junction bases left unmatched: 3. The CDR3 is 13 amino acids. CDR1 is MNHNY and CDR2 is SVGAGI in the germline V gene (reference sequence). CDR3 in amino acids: CASSAQGDTEAFF. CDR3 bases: TGTGCCAGCAGTGCTCAGGGGGACACTGAAGCTTTCTTT.

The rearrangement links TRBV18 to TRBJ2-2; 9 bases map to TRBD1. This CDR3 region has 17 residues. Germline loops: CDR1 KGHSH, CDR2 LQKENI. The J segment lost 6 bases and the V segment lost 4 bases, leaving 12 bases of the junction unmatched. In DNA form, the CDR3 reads TGTGCCAGCTCACAGACAGGGGGGCCCGGATTTTCCGGGGAGCTGTTTTTT. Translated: CASSQTGGPGFSGELFF.

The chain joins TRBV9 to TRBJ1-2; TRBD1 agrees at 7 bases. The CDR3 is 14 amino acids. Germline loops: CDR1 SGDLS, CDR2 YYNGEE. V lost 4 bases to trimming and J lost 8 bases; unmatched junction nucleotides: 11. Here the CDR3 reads CASSLTTGYEGYTF. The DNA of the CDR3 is TGTGCCAGCAGCCTAACGACAGGGTATGAAGGCTACACCTTC.

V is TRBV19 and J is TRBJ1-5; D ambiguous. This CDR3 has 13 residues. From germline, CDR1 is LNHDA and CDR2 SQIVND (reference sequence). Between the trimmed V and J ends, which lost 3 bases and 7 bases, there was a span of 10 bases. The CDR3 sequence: CASSIAGVQPQHF. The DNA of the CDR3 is TGTGCCAGTAGTATTGCCGGGGTCCAGCCCCAGCATTTT.

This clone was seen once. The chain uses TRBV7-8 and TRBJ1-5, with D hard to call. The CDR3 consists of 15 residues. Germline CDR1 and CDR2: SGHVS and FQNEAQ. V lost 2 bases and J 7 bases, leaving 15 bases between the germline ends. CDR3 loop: CASSLYGGIGQPQHF. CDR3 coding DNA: TGTGCCAGCAGCTTATATGGCGGGATAGGACAGCCCCAGCATTTT.

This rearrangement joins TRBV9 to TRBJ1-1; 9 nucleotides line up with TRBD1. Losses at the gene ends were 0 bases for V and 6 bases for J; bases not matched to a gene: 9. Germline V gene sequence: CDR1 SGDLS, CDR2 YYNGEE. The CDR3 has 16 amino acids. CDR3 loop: CASSVAVQGARAEAFF. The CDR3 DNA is TGTGCCAGCAGCGTAGCCGTACAGGGGGCGCGCGCTGAAGCTTTCTTT.